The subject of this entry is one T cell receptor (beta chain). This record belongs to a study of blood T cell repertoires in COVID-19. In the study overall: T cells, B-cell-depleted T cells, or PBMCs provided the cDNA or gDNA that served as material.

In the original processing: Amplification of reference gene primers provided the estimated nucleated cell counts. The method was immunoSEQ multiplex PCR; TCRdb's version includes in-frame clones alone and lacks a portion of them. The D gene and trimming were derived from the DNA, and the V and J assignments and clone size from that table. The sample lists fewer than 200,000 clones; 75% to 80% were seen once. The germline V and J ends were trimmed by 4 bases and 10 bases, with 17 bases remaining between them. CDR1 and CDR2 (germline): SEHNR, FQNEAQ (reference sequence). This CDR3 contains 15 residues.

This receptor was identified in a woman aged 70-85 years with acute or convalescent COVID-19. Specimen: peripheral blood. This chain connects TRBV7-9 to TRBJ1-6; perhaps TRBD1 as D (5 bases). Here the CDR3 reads CASSSDSLRHSPLHF. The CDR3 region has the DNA TGTGCCAGCAGCTCAGACAGCCTCAGGCACTCACCCCTCCACTTT.